Listed here are 10 T cell receptor beta chains from one sample, sequenced in a study of OX40 agonist ivuxolimab in advanced cancers. Only in-frame clones appear in the TCRdb table, and some are missing; sequencing was by immunoSEQ multiplex PCR. The data contain some 83,000 clones, 86% of them singletons. This specimen consisted of CD4+ or CD8+ T cells sorted from blood, obtained in a trial of the OX40 agonist ivuxolimab. These receptors all stem from an adult with an advanced solid tumor such as melanoma, head and neck, liver or kidney cancer.

Here the CDR3 DNA reads TGTGCCAGCAGTTTATCCCCCGTTAACTATGGCTACACCTTC. The encoded protein is CASSLSPVNYGYTF. The V call is TRBV27, the J call TRBJ1-2; no firm D call. Germline V gene data show CDR1 as MNHEY and CDR2 as SMNVEV (reference sequence). V was clipped by 0 bases and J by 1 base, with 6 bases between them. CDR3 size: 14 residues.

The chain joins TRBV15 to TRBJ1-1; 8 positions agree with TRBD1. The germline V gene has CDR1 LNHNV and CDR2 YYDKDF (reference sequence). V lost 1 base, J lost 4 bases, and 5 bases stayed unmatched. CDR3 length equals 15 residues. The CDR3 bases are TGTGCCACCAGCAGAGTGGACAGGGCCGTCACTGAAGCTTTCTTT. Amino acids: CATSRVDRAVTEAFF.

V gene TRBV19 combines with J gene TRBJ2-2; no clear D gene. The germline V gene has CDR1 LNHDA and CDR2 SQIVND (reference sequence). The CDR3 is made up of 15 amino acids. V dropped 1 base and J dropped 2 bases, with 8 bases sitting between them. In DNA form, the CDR3 reads TGTGCCAGTAGTATAGCTGGGCTAAACACCGGGGAGCTGTTTTTT. As protein: CASSIAGLNTGELFF.

This chain joins TRBV5-6 and TRBJ1-6; TRBD1 might be the D (6 bases). Germline CDR1 SGHDT, CDR2 YYEEEE. Trimming pared 4 bases from V and 6 bases from J, leaving 17 bases between. This CDR3 is built from 16 residues. The CDR3 is CASSDRTVKINSPLHF. CDR3 DNA sequence: TGTGCCAGCAGCGATCGGACAGTCAAGATTAATTCACCCCTCCACTTT.

Here the CDR3 reads CASSALSVLSGNTIYF. The CDR3 bases are TGTGCCAGCAGCGCCCTTTCGGTCCTCTCTGGAAACACCATATATTTT. The rearrangement uses TRBV9 and TRBJ1-3; D is unclear. V lost 3 bases and J lost 0, with 13 bases in between. The CDR3 has 16 amino acids. Germline V gives CDR1 SGDLS, CDR2 YYNGEE.

This clone has just one count. This chain joins TRBV5-1 and TRBJ1-1; TRBD1 might be the D (5 bases). CDR3 length: 15 amino acids. V was shortened by 4 bases and J by 2 bases, with 15 bases between the two germline ends. In germline, CDR1 is SGHRS, CDR2 YFSETQ. The CDR3 nucleotides read TGCGCCAGCAGCGCGGACGGGGGTGGTAACACTGAAGCTTTCTTT. Protein sequence: CASSADGGGNTEAFF. Full variable domain (rest looked up from reference TRBV5-1 and TRBJ1-1): KAGVTQTPRYLIKTRGQQVTLSCSPISGHRSVSWYQQTPGQGLQFLFEYFSETQRNKGNFPGRFSGRQFSNSRSEMNVSTLELGDSALYLCASSADGGGNTEAFFGQGTRLTVV.

The chain carries TRBV5-1 and TRBJ2-1, with 8 bases identical to TRBD2. V was clipped by 2 bases and J by 2 bases; unmatched bases: 12. CDR1 SGHRS and CDR2 YFSETQ come from the germline V gene. The length of the CDR3 is 18 residues. The CDR3 DNA is TGCGCCAGCAGCTTACTCCCCCCAGCGGGGGTTACCTACAATGAGCAGTTCTTC. This translates into CASSLLPPAGVTYNEQFF.

This clone came up once. V is TRBV13 and J is TRBJ2-3; TRBD1 agrees at 9 bases. The junction had 9 bases not matched to a gene; V was cut back by 3 bases and J by 8 bases. CDR3 length: 15 amino acids. Germline V lookup: CDR1 PRHDT, CDR2 FYEKMQ (reference sequence). The chain's CDR3 is CASSFQQGARGTQYF. The CDR3 bases are TGTGCCAGCAGCTTTCAACAGGGGGCCCGGGGTACGCAGTATTTT.

This clone was picked up one time. V usage is TRBV11-2 and J usage is TRBJ1-1, with D possibly matching TRBD1 (6 bases). This CDR3 contains 14 residues. CDR1 and CDR2 (germline): SGHAT, FQNNGV. Trimming removed 4 bases from V and 7 bases from J, with 16 bases in between. The CDR3 DNA is TGTGCCAGCAGCTATTGGGGGGGCAGGGGTGAAGCTTTCTTT. Its translation: CASSYWGGRGEAFF. The whole variable domain, filled in from reference TRBV11-2 and TRBJ1-1, reads EAGVAQSPRYKIIEKRQSVAFWCNPISGHATLYWYQQILGQGPKLLIQFQNNGVVDDSQLPKDRFSAERLKGVDSTLKIQPAKLEDSAVYLCASSYWGGRGEAFFGQGTRLTVV.

This chain joins TRBV10-3 and TRBJ2-7; the D gene could be TRBD1 or TRBD2 (6 bases each). V dropped 6 bases and J dropped 3 bases, with 12 bases sitting between them. The CDR3 covers 13 residues. Germline V CDR1 and CDR2: ENHRY, SYGVKD. The CDR3, as DNA: TGTGCCATCAGCGCGGGACAAGGCTACGAGCAGTACTTC. As protein: CAISAGQGYEQYF.